One TCR beta chain is described in this entry. What it recognizes is unknown. Germline loops: CDR1 KGHSH, CDR2 LQKENI. The CDR3 has 19 residues. J was trimmed by 0 bases and V by 5 bases; bases with no gene match: 10. Produced via immunoSEQ multiplex PCR; TCRdb's table is partial and in-frame only. This table holds 2,500,000 or so clones, over 85% found once. This sample stems from a study of shared clonotypes between healthy human individuals. Study-level information: The study drew on a couple of women and a few men aged 18 to 49 as donors. Notes on the study in general: Since donors were few, the genetic and exposure-history diversity represented was limited. Larger estimated richness was generally recorded for naive subsets relative to memory subsets.

All the donors were Caucasian adults who lived in Nashville, Tennessee. The clonotype originates from a man aged 18-30 years in good health. Some clones in this sample may be carry-over from other donors' samples. This chain connects TRBV18 to TRBJ2-1; 13 nucleotides align to TRBD2. The material sequenced was naive CD4+ T cells from PBMCs. Subset of the sample: CD45RA+ positively selected. CDR3 in amino acids: CASSDSGLAGRSSYNEQFF. The CDR3 DNA follows: TGTGCCAGCTCAGATTCGGGACTAGCGGGACGAAGCTCCTACAATGAGCAGTTCTTC.